This passage covers 5 T cell receptor beta chains from one sample sequenced in a study of regulatory T cells in long-lasting Graves disease. CDR3 regions were amplified by Arm-PCR using iRepertoire HTBI primers to build TCR beta libraries. TCRdb analysed the multiplex PCR reads with MiXCR anew, one entry per CDR3 protein. Found here are about 540,000 distinct CDR3 sequences, approximately 12% of them singletons; the top ten hold roughly a tenth. As for time point: newly diagnosed GD, antithyroid drugs for less than 3 months. Construction of the TCR library relied on RNA isolated from PBMCs. These records were also assigned to another study, of T cells in Graves' hyperthyroidism and ophthalmopathy.

Here the sequenced sample was peripheral blood mononuclear cells (PBMCs), taken at new diagnosis, from a patient treated with antithyroid drugs. The receptors derive from a man aged 25 to 40 with Graves disease.

With respect to this clonotype: A much more abundant neighbour one base away suggests this may be a read error. The V call is TRBV12-3 or TRBV12-4, the J call TRBJ2-1; tentatively, D is TRBD1 (6 bases). V was pared by 3 bases and J by 10 bases, with 19 bases between. CDR3 size: 15 residues. CDR3 sequence (DNA): TGTGCCAGCAGTTTTAACAGGGATCGTGGCTACGAGCAGTTCTTC. It encodes CASSFNRDRGYEQFF.

The chain has TRBV13 and TRBJ2-7; 8 bases are a match to TRBD1. The length of the CDR3 is 14 residues. V lost 2 bases to trimming and J lost 6 bases; unmatched junction nucleotides: 6. Germline loops: CDR1 PRHDT, CDR2 FYEKMQ (reference sequence). CDR3 coding DNA: TGTGCCAGCAGCTTAATGGACAGGGCCTCCGAGCAGTACTTC. This gives the protein CASSLMDRASEQYF.

On this clonotype: A much larger clonotype is one base distant, so this may be a read error. The chain joins TRBV10-3 to TRBJ1-1; possible D gene TRBD1, 5 bases. This CDR3 contains 15 residues. Germline loops: CDR1 ENHRY, CDR2 SYGVKD. V lost 4 bases and J lost 3, with 15 bases in between. The CDR3 DNA reads as TGTGCCATCAGTGGGCCGGGGCCAAAGGACACTGAAGCTTTCTTT. As protein: CAISGPGPKDTEAFF.

This clonotype has more than one count but fewer than ten. At one of its ends the junction is not consistent with the germline gene, which may arise from a read error. The chain is built from TRBV28 and TRBJ1-2; D perhaps matches TRBD1 (5 bases). Germline lookup yields CDR1 MDHEN and CDR2 SYDVKM. The CDR3 sequence is 14 residues long. CDR3 sequence reads: CACSFGDSSYGYTF. DNA for the CDR3: TGTGCCTGCAGTTTCGGTGACAGCTCCTATGGCTACACCTTC.

The chain joins TRBV20-1 to TRBJ2-5; D remains ambiguous. Trimming took off 4 bases at V and 5 bases at J, with 14 bases between the two ends. The CDR3 is made up of 13 amino acids. Germline CDR1 reads DFQATT; CDR2 reads SNEGSKA (reference sequence). CDR3 nucleotide sequence: TGCAGTGCTAACCCTGGTAGGGTGGAGACCCAGTACTTC. Amino acids: CSANPGRVETQYF.